The clone carrying this T cell receptor beta chain was recorded once. As yet, its antigen is unknown. CD8+ and CD4+ T cells from blood underwent TCR beta sequencing, which was carried out in a high-throughput format. Purification of the CD8+ and CD4+ T cells relied on negative isolation, and TEMRA cells underwent FACS enrichment. This record comes from a study of CD8 T cells in Susac syndrome. General observations from the study: By the study's own acknowledgment, its TCR sequencing and HLA analysis included relatively few individuals.

Germline V lookup: CDR1 SNHLY, CDR2 FYNNEI. V was cut by 3 bases and J by 4 bases, with 8 bases left in between. This CDR3 is 13 amino acids long. Roughly 0.45 to 1 ug RNA was reverse transcribed with random hexamers. TCR beta CDR3 was amplified by immunoSEQ covering 54 Vbeta and 13 Jbeta. TCRdb called the immunoSEQ multiplex PCR reads again in MiXCR, with one record for every CDR3 protein. The sample includes some 65,000 distinct CDR3 sequences, just under 95% seen only once; the top ten take 0.55% to 0.7%. Sample: CD8+ T cells from PBMCs. The sequence was obtained from a human donor with multiple sclerosis. The chain recombines TRBV2 with TRBJ2-3; D remains unclear. CDR3 loop: CASSESPADTQYF. Here the CDR3 DNA reads TGTGCCAGCAGTGAGTCCCCGGCAGATACGCAGTATTTT.